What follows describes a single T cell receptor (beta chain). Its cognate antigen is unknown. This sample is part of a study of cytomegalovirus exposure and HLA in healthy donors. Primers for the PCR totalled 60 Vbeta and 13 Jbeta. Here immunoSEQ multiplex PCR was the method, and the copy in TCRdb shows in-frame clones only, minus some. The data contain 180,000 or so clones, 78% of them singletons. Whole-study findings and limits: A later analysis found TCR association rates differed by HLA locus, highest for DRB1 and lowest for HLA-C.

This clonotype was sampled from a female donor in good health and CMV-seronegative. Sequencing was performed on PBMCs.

The CDR3 protein is CASSQGDRDNEKLFF. In nucleotides, the CDR3 is TGTGCCAGCAGCCAAGGGGACAGGGATAATGAAAAACTGTTTTTT. V gene TRBV4-2 combines with J gene TRBJ1-4, with 9 nucleotides matching TRBD1. CDR3 length: 15 residues. V was clipped by 1 base and J by 4 bases; unmatched bases: 1. Germline CDR1 and CDR2: LGHNA and YNFKEQ.